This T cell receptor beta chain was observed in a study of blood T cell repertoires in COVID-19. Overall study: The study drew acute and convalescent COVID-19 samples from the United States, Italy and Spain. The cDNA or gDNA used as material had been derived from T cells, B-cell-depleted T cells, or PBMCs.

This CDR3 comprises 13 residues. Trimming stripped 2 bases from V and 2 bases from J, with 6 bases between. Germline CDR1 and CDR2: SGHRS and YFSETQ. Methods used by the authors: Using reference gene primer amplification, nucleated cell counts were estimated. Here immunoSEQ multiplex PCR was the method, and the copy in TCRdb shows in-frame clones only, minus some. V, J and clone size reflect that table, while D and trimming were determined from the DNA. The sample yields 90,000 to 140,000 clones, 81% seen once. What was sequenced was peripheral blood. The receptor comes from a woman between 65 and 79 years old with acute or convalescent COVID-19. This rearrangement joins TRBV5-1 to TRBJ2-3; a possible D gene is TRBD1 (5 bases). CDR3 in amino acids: CASSLGDTDTQYF. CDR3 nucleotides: TGCGCCAGCAGCTTAGGGGACACAGATACGCAGTATTTT.